The subject of this entry is one T cell receptor (beta chain). It has no known antigen specificity. No base quality information exists; no much larger clone differs at one position. The sample belongs to a study of T-cell memory formation after mild COVID-19 (dated by TCRdb to about 2021). Concerning the study at large: TCR sequence clusters from the two donors were largely donor specific. T-cell clones expanding and contracting after mild COVID-19 in two donors were tracked by longitudinal TCRalpha and TCRbeta repertoire sequencing. Two young, previously healthy adult volunteers, one female and one male, were included in the cohort.

Overall study results and their limits: Clones that contracted from day 15 to 85 showed balanced CD4/CD8 phenotypes, whereas a second wave of clones that expanded from day 15 to 37 leaned towards CD4+. Whether the second-wave clones peaking on day 37 were SARS-CoV-2 specific was not confirmed. The study included only a couple of mild cases, and larger cohorts that include severe cases with pre-infection samples were judged to be necessary. Some responding clones were detected in pre-infection memory, suggesting pre-existing cross-reactive memory T cells joined the SARS-CoV-2 response. Contracting CD4+ clones turned up mainly in the CM and EM memory subsets, whereas EMRA was where CD8+ clones were enriched.

Ficoll-Paque density gradient centrifugation was used to isolate PBMCs. The germline V gene (reference sequence) specifies DFQATT as CDR1 and SNEGSKA as CDR2. Its CDR3 holds 14 amino acids, cysteine through phenylalanine. CDR3 DNA is the only sequence kept; it has 42 bases, read in frame from the first base. V is cut back by 3 bases and J by 9 bases, with 13 bases in the junction unmatched. The listed sequencing device is Illumina NovaSeq 6000. cDNA libraries for TCRalpha and TCRbeta were prepared by 5'RACE using constant-segment primers, with sample barcodes and unique molecular identifiers added. Trizol reagent was used to extract RNA from every sample. Libraries were amplified in two PCR steps, with a second sample barcode and Illumina TruSeq adapters added in the second step. Sequencing of the libraries was done on an Illumina NovaSeq, producing 2 x 150 bp paired-end reads. In the original analysis: The reads were demultiplexed and collapsed into UMI-guided consensus sequences using migec v1.2.7. With mixcr v2.1.11, UMI consensuses were aligned to TRA and TRB V and J templates and assembled into clonotypes. Clonotypes were classified as expanded or contracted when called significant by both edgeR and NoisET, with noise models trained on biological replicates. For edgeR calls, the thresholds were a false discovery rate-adjusted p below 0.01 and a log2 fold-change of 1. As an exploratory analysis of dynamics, max-normalized trajectories of the 1000 most abundant clonotypes were examined by PCA with hierarchical clustering. The CD4 or CD8 phenotype of responding clones was assigned using the separately sequenced CD4+ and CD8+ repertoires. TCRdb trimmed the raw reads at Q25, called clones with MiXCR and kept productive beta chains. Each entry merges the rows of one CDR3 protein and shows their most common DNA and genes. The V and J calls here are based on TCRdb, not the publication. Recorded for this sample are 470,000 or so distinct CDR3 sequences; 20% of them occurred a single time. The top ten constitute more than 8% of the sample.

The rearrangement combines TRBV20-1 with TRBJ2-7; TRBD2 fits 8 bases in the junction. This receptor was taken from an adult woman who had mild COVID-19 (a few samples of this study predate the infection). The sample titles of this study are shuffled in the database, so cell type and time point are left out; the donor was told from shared clones. Sequencing was performed on PBMCs or a T cell subset sorted from them (not recorded which). The CDR3 reads as follows: CSASIAGPSQAQYF. The DNA is TGCAGTGCTAGCATAGCGGGACCCTCTCAGGCGCAGTACTTC.